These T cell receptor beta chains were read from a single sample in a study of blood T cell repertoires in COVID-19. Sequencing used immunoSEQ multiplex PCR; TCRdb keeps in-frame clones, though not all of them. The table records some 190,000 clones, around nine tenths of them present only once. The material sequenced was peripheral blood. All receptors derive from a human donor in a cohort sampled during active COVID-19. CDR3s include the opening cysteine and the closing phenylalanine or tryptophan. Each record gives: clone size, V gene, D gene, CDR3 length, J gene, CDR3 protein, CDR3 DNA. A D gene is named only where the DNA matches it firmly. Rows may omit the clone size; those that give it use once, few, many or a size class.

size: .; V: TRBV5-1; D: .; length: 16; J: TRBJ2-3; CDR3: CASSLVVGVNTDTQYF; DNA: TGCGCCAGCAGCTTGGTCGTAGGGGTGAACACAGATACGCAGTATTTT
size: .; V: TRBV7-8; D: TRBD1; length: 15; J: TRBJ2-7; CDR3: CASSSKDRGSYEQYF; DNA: TGTGCCAGCAGCTCAAAGGACAGGGGCTCCTACGAGCAGTACTTC
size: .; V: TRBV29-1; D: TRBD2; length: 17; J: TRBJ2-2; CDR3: CSATAGRSVSTTGELFF; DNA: TGCAGCGCCACAGCGGGGCGATCGGTTTCGACCACCGGGGAGCTGTTTTTT
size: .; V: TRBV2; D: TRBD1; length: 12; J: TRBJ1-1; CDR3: CASGTGQGEAFF; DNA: TGTGCCAGCGGGACAGGGCAGGGTGAAGCTTTCTTT
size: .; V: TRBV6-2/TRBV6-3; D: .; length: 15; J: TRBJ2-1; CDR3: CASSDLRLAFREQFF; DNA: TGTGCCAGCAGCGACCTGAGGCTAGCCTTCCGAGAGCAGTTCTTC
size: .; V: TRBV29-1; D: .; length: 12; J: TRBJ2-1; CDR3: CSVEGVGVEQFF; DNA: TGCAGCGTTGAAGGGGTGGGAGTTGAGCAGTTCTTC
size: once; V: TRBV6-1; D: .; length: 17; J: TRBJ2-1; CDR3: CASSEVSGGLRWTEQFF; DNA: TGTGCCAGCAGTGAGGTGTCGGGCGGGTTACGCTGGACGGAGCAGTTCTTC
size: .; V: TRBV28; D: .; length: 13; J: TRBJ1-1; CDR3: CASSPLEATEAFF; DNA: TGTGCCAGCAGCCCTCTCGAGGCAACTGAAGCTTTCTTT
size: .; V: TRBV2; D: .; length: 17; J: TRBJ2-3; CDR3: CASSSKGWTIRGDTQYF; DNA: TGTGCCAGCAGTTCAAAGGGATGGACTATCCGGGGGGATACGCAGTATTTT
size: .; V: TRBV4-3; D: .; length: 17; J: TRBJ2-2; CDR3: CASSQGQSLGNTGELFF; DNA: TGCGCCAGCAGCCAAGGCCAGAGTCTAGGTAACACCGGGGAGCTGTTTTTT
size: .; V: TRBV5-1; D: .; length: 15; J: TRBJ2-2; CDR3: CASSLAGTYTGELFF; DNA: TGCGCCAGCAGCTTAGCGGGGACATACACCGGGGAGCTGTTTTTT
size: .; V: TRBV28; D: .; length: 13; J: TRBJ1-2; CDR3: CASRSPGRRGYTF; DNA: TGTGCCAGCAGATCCCCAGGGCGGCGAGGCTACACCTTC
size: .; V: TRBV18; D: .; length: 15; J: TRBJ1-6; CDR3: CASSPPGSYNSPLHF; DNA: TGTGCCAGCTCCCCTCCGGGCTCCTATAATTCACCCCTCCACTTT
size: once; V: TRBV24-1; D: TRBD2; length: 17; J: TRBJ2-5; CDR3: CATSDFRFGGGEETQYF; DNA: TGTGCCACCAGTGATTTCAGGTTCGGGGGGGGCGAGGAGACCCAGTACTTC
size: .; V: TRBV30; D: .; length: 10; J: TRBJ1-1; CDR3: CACRNTEAFF; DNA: TGTGCCTGCAGGAACACTGAAGCTTTCTTT
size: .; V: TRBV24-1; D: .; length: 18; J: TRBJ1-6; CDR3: CATWDKGTKSSYNSPLHF; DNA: TGTGCCACCTGGGACAAAGGGACGAAGAGCTCCTATAATTCACCCCTCCACTTT
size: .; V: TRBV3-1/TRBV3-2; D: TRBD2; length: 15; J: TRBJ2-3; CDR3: CASSPIAGAADTQYF; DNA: TGTGCCAGCAGCCCTATAGCGGGAGCGGCAGATACGCAGTATTTT
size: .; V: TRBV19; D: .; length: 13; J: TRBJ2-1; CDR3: CASSTTGTLKQFF; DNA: TGTGCCAGTAGTACGACCGGGACATTGAAGCAGTTCTTC
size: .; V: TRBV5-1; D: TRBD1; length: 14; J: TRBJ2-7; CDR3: CASSPGTAPYEQYF; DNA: TGCGCCAGCAGCCCGGGGACAGCTCCATACGAGCAGTACTTC
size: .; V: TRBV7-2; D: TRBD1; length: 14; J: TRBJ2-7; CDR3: CASSLVQGDYEQYF; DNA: TGTGCCAGCAGCTTAGTACAGGGGGATTACGAGCAGTACTTC
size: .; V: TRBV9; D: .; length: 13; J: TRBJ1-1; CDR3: CASSATAGGEAFF; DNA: TGTGCCAGCAGCGCAACGGCCGGGGGAGAAGCTTTCTTT
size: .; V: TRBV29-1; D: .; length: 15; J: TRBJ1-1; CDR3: CSADGADRMNTEAFF; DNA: TGCAGCGCCGACGGGGCAGACAGGATGAACACTGAAGCTTTCTTT
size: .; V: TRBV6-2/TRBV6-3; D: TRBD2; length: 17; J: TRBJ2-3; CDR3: CASSQGTSGRWRDTQYF; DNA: TGTGCCAGCAGCCAGGGGACTAGCGGGAGGTGGAGAGATACGCAGTATTTT
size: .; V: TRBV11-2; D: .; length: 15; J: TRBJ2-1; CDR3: CASSAVRGPGGEQFF; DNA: TGTGCCAGCAGCGCCGTTCGGGGCCCCGGGGGTGAGCAGTTCTTC
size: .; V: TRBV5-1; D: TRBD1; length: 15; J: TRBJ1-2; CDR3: CASSEETGAGYGYTF; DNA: TGCGCCAGCAGTGAAGAAACAGGGGCTGGCTATGGCTACACCTTC
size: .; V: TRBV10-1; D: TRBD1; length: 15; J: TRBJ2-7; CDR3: CASSPWTGSSSEQYF; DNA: TGCGCCAGCAGTCCTTGGACAGGATCCTCTTCTGAGCAGTACTTC
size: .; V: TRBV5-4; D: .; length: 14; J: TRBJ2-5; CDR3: CASSLSRFQETQYF; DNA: TGTGCCAGCAGCTTGAGCAGGTTCCAAGAGACCCAGTACTTC
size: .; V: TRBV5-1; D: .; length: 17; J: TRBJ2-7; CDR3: CASSLRVVGLDTYEQYF; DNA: TGCGCCAGCAGCTTGAGGGTAGTGGGACTTGACACCTACGAGCAGTACTTC
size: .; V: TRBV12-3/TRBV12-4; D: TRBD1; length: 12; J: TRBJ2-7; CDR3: CASSSQGYEQYF; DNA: TGTGCCAGCAGTTCACAGGGGTACGAGCAGTACTTC
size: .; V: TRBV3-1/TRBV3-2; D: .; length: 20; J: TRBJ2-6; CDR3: CASSQDSLRQRSSGANVLTF; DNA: TGTGCCAGCAGCCAAGATAGTCTGCGACAGCGAAGCTCTGGGGCCAACGTCCTGACTTTC
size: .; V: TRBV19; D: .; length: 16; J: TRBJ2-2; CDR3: CASSRVTGLNTGELFF; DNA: TGTGCCAGTAGTAGGGTTACAGGTTTGAACACCGGGGAGCTGTTTTTT
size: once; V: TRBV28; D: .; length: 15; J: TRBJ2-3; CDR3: CASSLPDSFTDTQYF; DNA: TGTGCCAGCAGTTTACCGGACAGCTTCACAGATACGCAGTATTTT
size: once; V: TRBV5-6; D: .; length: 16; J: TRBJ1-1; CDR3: CASSLGLWAVNTEAFF; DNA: TGTGCCAGCAGCTTGGGCTTGTGGGCCGTGAACACTGAAGCTTTCTTT
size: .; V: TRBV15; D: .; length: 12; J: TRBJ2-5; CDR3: CATGRDVETQYF; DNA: TGTGCCACCGGCCGGGATGTCGAGACCCAGTACTTC
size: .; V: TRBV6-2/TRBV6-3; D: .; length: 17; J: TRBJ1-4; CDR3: CASSYEFGRGLYEKLFF; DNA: TGTGCCAGCAGTTACGAATTCGGGCGGGGGCTGTATGAAAAACTGTTTTTT
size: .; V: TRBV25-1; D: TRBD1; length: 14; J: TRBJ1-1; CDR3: CASSESGGGTEAFF; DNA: TGTGCCAGCAGTGAATCAGGGGGAGGCACTGAAGCTTTCTTT
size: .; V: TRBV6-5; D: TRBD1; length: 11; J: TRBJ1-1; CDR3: CASSDRGRAFF; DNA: TGTGCCAGCAGCGACAGGGGGAGGGCTTTCTTT
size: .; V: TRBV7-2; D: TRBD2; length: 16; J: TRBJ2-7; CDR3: CASSSTEGLAVYEQYF; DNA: TGTGCCAGCAGCTCAACGGAGGGACTAGCGGTATACGAGCAGTACTTC
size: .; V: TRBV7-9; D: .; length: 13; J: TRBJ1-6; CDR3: CASSVGGGSPLHF; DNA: TGTGCCAGCAGCGTTGGGGGGGGGTCACCCCTCCACTTT
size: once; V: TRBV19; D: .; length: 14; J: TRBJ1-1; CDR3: CASSWGSAGTEAFF; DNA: TGTGCCAGTAGTTGGGGATCTGCGGGGACTGAAGCTTTCTTT
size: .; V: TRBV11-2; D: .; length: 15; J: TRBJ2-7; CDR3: CASSLGTKGVGEQYF; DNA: TGTGCCAGCAGCTTAGGAACGAAGGGGGTCGGCGAGCAGTACTTC
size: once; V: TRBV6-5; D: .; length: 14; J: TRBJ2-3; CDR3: CASIRTVGTDTQYF; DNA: TGTGCCAGCATTAGGACAGTGGGCACAGATACGCAGTATTTT
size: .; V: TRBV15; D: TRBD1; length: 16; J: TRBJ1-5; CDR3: CATSSGTAYSNQPQHF; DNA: TGTGCCACCAGCAGCGGGACAGCTTATAGCAATCAGCCCCAGCATTTT
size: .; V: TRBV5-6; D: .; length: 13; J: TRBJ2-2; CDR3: CASSQTGSGELFF; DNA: TGTGCCAGCAGCCAAACAGGGTCCGGGGAGCTGTTTTTT
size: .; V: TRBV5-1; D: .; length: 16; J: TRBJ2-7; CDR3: CASSLGRGYSSYEQYF; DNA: TGCGCCAGCAGCTTGGGGCGAGGGTATAGCTCCTACGAGCAGTACTTC
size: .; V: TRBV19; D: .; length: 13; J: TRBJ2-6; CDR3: CASSSSGANVLTF; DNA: TGTGCCAGTAGCAGCTCTGGGGCCAACGTCCTGACTTTC
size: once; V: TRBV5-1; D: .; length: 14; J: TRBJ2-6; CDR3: CASSSPSRANVLTF; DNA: TGCGCCAGCAGCTCTCCGTCCCGGGCCAACGTCCTGACTTTC
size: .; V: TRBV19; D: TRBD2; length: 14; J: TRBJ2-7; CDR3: CASSIGTSGYEQYF; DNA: TGTGCCAGTAGTATCGGGACTAGTGGCTACGAGCAGTACTTC
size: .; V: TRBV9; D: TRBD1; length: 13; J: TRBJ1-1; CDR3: CASVQQGYTEAFF; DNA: TGTGCCAGCGTACAACAGGGGTACACTGAAGCTTTCTTT
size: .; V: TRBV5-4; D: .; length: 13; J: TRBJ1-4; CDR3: CASSFSTNEKLFF; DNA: TGTGCCAGCTCGTTTTCAACTAATGAAAAACTGTTTTTT
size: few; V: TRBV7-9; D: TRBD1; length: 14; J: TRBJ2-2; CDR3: CASSLWTGTGELFF; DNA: TGTGCCAGCAGCCTCTGGACAGGCACCGGGGAGCTGTTTTTT
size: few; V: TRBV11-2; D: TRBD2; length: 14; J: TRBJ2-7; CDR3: CASSGVAGGWEQYF; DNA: TGTGCCAGCAGCGGCGTAGCGGGGGGCTGGGAGCAGTACTTC
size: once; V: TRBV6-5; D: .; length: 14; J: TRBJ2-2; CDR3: CASSTKQGSGELFF; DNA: TGTGCCAGCAGCACCAAACAGGGTTCCGGGGAGCTGTTTTTT
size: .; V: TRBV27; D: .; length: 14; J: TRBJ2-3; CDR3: CASSFWGGTDTQYF; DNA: TGTGCCAGCAGTTTTTGGGGGGGCACAGATACGCAGTATTTT
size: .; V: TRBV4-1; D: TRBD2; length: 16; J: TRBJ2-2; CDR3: CASSKSLAGWSGELFF; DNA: TGCGCCAGCAGCAAGTCGTTAGCGGGATGGTCCGGGGAGCTGTTTTTT
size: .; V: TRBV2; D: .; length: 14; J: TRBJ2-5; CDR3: CASTPRDYQETQYF; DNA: TGTGCCAGCACCCCCCGGGACTACCAAGAGACCCAGTACTTC
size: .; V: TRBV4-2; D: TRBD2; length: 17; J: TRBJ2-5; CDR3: CASSQVSGTSTQETQYF; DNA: TGTGCCAGCAGCCAAGTCTCTGGGACTAGCACCCAAGAGACCCAGTACTTC